What follows describes a single T cell receptor (beta chain). The antigen is undetermined. Clones were sequenced by immunoSEQ multiplex PCR, and TCRdb holds only the in-frame ones, with some missing. This sample has more than 95,000 clones; around 85% occur once, and the top ten carry 4.4%. The record originates from a study of T cell responses to AZD1222 COVID-19 vaccine. The CDR3 length is 15 residues. V lost 0 bases to trimming and J lost 0 bases, with 9 bases between them. CDR1 is GTSNPN, CDR2 SVGIG, per germline (reference sequence). Study observations and caveats: Among the donors, most were white British and more were female, and clonal diversity was possibly underestimated.

The chain recombines TRBV30 with TRBJ1-3, with D hard to call. The sequence derives from an adult who received the AZD1222 COVID-19 vaccine. The source was peripheral blood, collected 28 days after the second AZD1222 dose. The CDR3 spells CAWSVLRYSGNTIYF. CDR3 coding DNA: TGTGCCTGGAGTGTACTCAGGTACTCTGGAAACACCATATATTTT.